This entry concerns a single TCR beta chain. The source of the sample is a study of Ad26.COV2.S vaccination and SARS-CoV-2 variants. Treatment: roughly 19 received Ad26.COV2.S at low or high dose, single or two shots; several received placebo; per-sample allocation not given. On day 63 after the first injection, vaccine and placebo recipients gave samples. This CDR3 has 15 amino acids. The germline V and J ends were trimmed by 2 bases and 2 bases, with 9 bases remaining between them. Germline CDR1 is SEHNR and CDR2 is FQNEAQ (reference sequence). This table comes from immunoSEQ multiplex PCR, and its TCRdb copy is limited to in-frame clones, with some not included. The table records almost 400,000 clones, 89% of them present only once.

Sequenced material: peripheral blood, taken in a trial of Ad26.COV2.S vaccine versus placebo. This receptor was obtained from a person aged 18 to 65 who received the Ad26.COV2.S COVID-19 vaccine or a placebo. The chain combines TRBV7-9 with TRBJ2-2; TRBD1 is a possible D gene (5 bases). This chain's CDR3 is CASSLWGLNTGELFF. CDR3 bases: TGTGCCAGCAGCTTATGGGGCCTAAACACCGGGGAGCTGTTTTTT.